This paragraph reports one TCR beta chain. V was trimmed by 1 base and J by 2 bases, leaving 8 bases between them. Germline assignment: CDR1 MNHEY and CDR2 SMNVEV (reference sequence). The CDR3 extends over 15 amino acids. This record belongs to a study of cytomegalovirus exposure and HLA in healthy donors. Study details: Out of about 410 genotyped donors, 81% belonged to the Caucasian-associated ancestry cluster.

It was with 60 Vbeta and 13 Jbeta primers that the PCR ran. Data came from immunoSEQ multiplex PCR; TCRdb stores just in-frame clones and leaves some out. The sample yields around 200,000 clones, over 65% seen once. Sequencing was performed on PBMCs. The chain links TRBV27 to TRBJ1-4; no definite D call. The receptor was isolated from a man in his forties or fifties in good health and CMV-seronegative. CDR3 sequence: CASSLLSPTNEKLFF. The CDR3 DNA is TGTGCCAGCAGTTTATTAAGCCCGACTAATGAAAAACTGTTTTTT.